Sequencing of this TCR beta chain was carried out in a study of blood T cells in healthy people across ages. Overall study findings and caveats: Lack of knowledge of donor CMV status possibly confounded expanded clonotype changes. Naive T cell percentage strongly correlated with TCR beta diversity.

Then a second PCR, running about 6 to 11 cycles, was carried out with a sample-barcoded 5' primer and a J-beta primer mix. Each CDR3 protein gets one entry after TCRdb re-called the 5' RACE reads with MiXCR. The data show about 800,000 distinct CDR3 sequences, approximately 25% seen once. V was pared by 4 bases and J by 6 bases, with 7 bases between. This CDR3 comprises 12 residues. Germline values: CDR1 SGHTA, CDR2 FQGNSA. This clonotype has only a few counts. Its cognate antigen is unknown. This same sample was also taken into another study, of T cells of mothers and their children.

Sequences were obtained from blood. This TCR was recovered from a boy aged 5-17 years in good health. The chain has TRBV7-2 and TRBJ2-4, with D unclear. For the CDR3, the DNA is TGTGCCAGCAGCTCGGGCTCAAACATTCAGTACTTC. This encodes CASSSGSNIQYF.